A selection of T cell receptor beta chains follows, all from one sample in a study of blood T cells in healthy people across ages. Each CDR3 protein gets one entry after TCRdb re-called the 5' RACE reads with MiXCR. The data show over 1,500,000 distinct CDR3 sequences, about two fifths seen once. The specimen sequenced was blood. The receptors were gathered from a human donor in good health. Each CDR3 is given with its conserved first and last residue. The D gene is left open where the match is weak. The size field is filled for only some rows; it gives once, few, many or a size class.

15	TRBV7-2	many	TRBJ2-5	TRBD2	CASSLNGGAQETQYF	TGTGCCAGCAGCTTAAACGGGGGGGCCCAAGAGACCCAGTACTTC
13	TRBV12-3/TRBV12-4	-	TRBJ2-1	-	CASSLALAAPWFF	TGTGCCAGCAGTTTAGCCCTCGCGGCCCCCTGGTTCTTC
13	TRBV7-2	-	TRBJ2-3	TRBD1	CASSPTMDRGRYF	TGTGCCAGCAGCCCTACGATGGACAGGGGACGGTATTTT
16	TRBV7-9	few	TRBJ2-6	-	CASSRGRDSGANVLTF	TGTGCCAGCAGCCGGGGACGGGACTCTGGGGCCAACGTCCTGACTTTC
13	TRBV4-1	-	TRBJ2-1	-	CASSQSALYEQFF	TGCGCCAGCAGCCAAAGTGCACTTTATGAGCAGTTCTTC
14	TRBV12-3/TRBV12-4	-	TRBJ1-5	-	CASRLDGFNQPQHF	TGTGCCAGCAGACTAGACGGATTCAATCAGCCCCAGCATTTT
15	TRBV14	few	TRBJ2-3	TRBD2	CASSRLAGSADTQYF	TGTGCCAGCAGCCGGCTAGCGGGATCTGCAGATACGCAGTATTTT
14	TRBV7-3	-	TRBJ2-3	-	CASSLTGLQDTQYF	TGTGCCAGCAGCTTAACGGGCCTACAAGATACGCAGTATTTT
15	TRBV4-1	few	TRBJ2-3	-	CASSHVGAHSDTQYF	TGCGCCAGCAGCCACGTGGGGGCTCACTCAGATACGCAGTATTTT
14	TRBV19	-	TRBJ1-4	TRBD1	CASSQGAFNEKLFF	TGTGCCAGTTCACAGGGGGCCTTTAATGAAAAACTGTTTTTT
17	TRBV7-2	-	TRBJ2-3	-	CASSLAVAGKSTDTQYF	TGTGCCAGCAGCTTAGCCGTCGCGGGGAAGAGCACAGATACGCAGTATTTT
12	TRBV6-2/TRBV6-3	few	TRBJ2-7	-	CASSSRQTEQYF	TGTGCCAGCAGTTCGCGACAGACCGAGCAGTACTTC
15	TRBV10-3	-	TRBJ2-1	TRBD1	CAISTGTGEYGEQFF	TGTGCCATCAGTACCGGGACAGGGGAGTACGGTGAGCAGTTCTTC
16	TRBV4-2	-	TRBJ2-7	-	CASSPRSQGGTYEQYF	TGTGCCAGCAGCCCCCGCTCACAGGGAGGGACCTACGAGCAGTACTTC
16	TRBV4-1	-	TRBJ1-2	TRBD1	CASSQLSGGAGYGYTF	TGCGCCAGCAGCCAACTTTCAGGGGGGGCCGGCTATGGCTACACCTTC
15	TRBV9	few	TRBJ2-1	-	CASSAGGGHYNEQFF	TGTGCCAGCAGCGCAGGAGGGGGCCACTACAATGAGCAGTTCTTC
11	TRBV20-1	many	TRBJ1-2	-	CSARDGYGYTF	TGCAGTGCTAGAGATGGGTATGGCTACACCTTC
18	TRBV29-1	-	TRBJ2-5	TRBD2	CSVGKGLAGGLDRETQYF	TGCAGCGTTGGGAAGGGACTAGCGGGGGGGCTTGATAGAGAGACCCAGTACTTC
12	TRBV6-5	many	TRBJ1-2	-	CASSSLVGGYTF	TGTGCCAGCAGTTCACTCGTTGGTGGCTACACCTTC
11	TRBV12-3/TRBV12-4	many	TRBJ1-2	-	CASSFGYGYTF	TGTGCCAGCAGCTTCGGCTATGGCTACACCTTC
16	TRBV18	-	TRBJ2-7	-	CASSPPSGLGSYEQYF	TGTGCCAGCTCACCACCATCGGGACTCGGATCCTACGAGCAGTACTTC
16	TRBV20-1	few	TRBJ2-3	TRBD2	CSARETSGGPGDTQYF	TGCAGTGCTAGAGAAACTAGCGGGGGCCCGGGGGATACGCAGTATTTT
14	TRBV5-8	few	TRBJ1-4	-	CASSFINRNEKLFF	TGTGCCAGCAGCTTTATTAACCGTAATGAAAAACTGTTTTTT
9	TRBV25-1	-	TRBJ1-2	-	CASGEGYTF	TGTGCCAGTGGGGAGGGCTACACCTTC
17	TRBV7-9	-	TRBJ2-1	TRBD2	CASSLAAVEGGDNEQFF	TGTGCCAGCAGCCTAGCGGCAGTTGAGGGCGGGGACAATGAGCAGTTCTTC
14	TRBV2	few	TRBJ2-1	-	CASLWGISYNEQFF	TGTGCCAGCCTCTGGGGGATCTCCTACAATGAGCAGTTCTTC
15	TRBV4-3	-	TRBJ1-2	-	CASSQDPTGSRGYTF	TGCGCCAGCAGCCAAGATCCAACAGGGTCCCGTGGCTACACCTTC
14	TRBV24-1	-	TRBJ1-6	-	CATSDSGPLSPLHF	TGTGCCACCAGTGACTCCGGGCCGCTATCACCCCTCCACTTT
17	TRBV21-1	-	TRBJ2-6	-	CASSKSGGSSGANVLTF	TGTGCCAGCAGCAAAAGCGGAGGGTCCTCTGGGGCCAACGTCCTGACTTTC
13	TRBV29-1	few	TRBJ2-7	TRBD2	CSVGVAGAYEQYF	TGCAGCGTTGGTGTAGCGGGGGCTTACGAGCAGTACTTC
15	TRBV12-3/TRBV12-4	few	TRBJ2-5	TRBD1	CASTPGSGGQETQYF	TGTGCCAGCACCCCAGGGTCAGGGGGCCAGGAGACCCAGTACTTC
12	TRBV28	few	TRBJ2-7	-	CASNTESYEQYF	TGTGCCAGCAACACGGAATCCTACGAGCAGTACTTC
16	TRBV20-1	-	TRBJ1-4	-	CSANSAQVGFVEKLFF	TGCAGTGCTAATTCGGCGCAGGTCGGTTTTGTGGAAAAACTGTTTTTT
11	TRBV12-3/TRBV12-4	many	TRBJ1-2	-	CASSWDYGYTF	TGTGCCAGCAGTTGGGACTATGGCTACACCTTC
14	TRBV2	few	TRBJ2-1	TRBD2	CASRRTSGDSEQFF	TGTGCCAGCCGCCGGACTAGCGGGGATAGTGAGCAGTTCTTC
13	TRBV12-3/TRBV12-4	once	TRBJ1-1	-	CASSFDRYTETFF	TGTGCCAGCAGTTTCGACCGTTACACTGAAACTTTCTTT
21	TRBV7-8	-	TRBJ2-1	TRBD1	CASSPPKLQSDRAVSYNERYF	TGTGCCAGCAGCCCCCCAAAGCTCCAGTCTGACAGGGCAGTGTCCTACAATGAGCGGTACTTC
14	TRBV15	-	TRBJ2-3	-	CATSRVQSSDTQYF	TGTGCCACCAGCAGAGTTCAGAGTTCGGATACGCAGTATTTT
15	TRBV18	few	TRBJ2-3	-	CASSPRQTSTDTQYF	TGTGCCAGCTCTCCCCGACAGACTAGCACAGATACGCAGTATTTT
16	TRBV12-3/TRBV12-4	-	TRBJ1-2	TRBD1	CASSPSLGQGTYGYTF	TGTGCCAGCAGTCCTAGTTTGGGACAGGGGACCTATGGCTACACCTTC
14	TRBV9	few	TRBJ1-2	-	CASSVEPGLDGYTF	TGTGCCAGCAGCGTAGAGCCAGGGCTGGATGGCTACACCTTC
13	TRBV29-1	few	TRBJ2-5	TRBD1	CSASGQEQETQYF	TGCAGCGCATCGGGACAGGAACAAGAGACCCAGTACTTC
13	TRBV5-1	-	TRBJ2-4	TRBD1	CASSGGTANRQYF	TGCGCCAGCAGCGGTGGGACAGCAAATAGGCAGTACTTC
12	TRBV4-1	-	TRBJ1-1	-	CASNQGNTEAFF	TGCGCCAGCAACCAGGGGAACACTGAAGCTTTCTTT
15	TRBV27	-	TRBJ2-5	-	CASHQGGSFASEQYF	TGTGCCAGCCACCAGGGTGGGTCCTTTGCGAGTGAGCAGTACTTC
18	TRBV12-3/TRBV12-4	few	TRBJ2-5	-	CASSLVDRVGVSVKTQYF	TGTGCCAGCAGTTTAGTGGACCGCGTTGGGGTTTCCGTAAAGACCCAGTACTTC
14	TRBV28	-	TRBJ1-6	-	CASSLRDPDSPLHF	TGTGCCAGCAGTCTCCGGGACCCTGATTCACCCCTCCACTTT
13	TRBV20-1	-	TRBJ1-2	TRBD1	CSAESTGAVSYTF	TGCAGTGCCGAGTCGACAGGGGCAGTCAGCTACACCTTC
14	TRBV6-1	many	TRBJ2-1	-	CASSEAWSSPAQFF	TGTGCCAGCAGTGAAGCGTGGAGTAGTCCAGCTCAGTTCTTC
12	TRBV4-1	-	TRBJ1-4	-	CAGSQGSEKLFF	TGCGCCGGCAGCCAAGGGTCAGAAAAACTGTTTTTT
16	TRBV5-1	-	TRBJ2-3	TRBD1	CASSPRHRGGQDTQYF	TGCGCCAGCAGCCCGAGACACAGGGGCGGGCAGGATACGCAGTATTTT
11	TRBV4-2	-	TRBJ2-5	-	CTSSRGTEQYF	TGTACCAGCAGCCGTGGGACGGAGCAGTACTTC
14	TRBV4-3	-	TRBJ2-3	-	CASSQELGGDTQYF	TGCGCCAGCAGCCAAGAGCTAGGGGGAGATACGCAGTATTTT
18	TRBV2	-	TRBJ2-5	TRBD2	CASSGLSRLAKIKETQYF	TGTGCCAGCAGTGGACTATCCCGACTAGCAAAAATTAAAGAGACCCAGTACTTC
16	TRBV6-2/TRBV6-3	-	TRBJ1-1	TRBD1	CASSFPSTGMSTEAFF	TGTGCCAGCAGTTTCCCATCGACAGGGATGAGCACTGAAGCTTTCTTT
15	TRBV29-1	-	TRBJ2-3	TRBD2	CSVSGLVGTTDTQYF	TGCAGCGTTTCAGGACTAGTGGGAACCACAGATACGCAGTATTTT
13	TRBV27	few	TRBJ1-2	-	CASSLSGVNGYTF	TGTGCCAGCAGTTTATCAGGGGTTAATGGCTACACCTTC
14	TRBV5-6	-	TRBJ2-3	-	CASSCTQDTDTQYF	TGTGCCAGCAGCTGCACGCAGGACACAGATACGCAGTATTTT
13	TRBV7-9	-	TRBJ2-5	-	CASSLLVSETQYF	TGTGCCAGCAGCTTATTAGTTTCGGAGACCCAGTACTTC
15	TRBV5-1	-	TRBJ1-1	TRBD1	CASSLVSRGNTGAFF	TGCGCCAGCAGCTTGGTGTCCAGGGGGAACACTGGAGCTTTCTTT